Each of the 19 T cell receptor beta chains below was sequenced from the same sample in a study of blood T cell repertoires in COVID-19. The data were produced by immunoSEQ multiplex PCR, yet TCRdb's version contains in-frame clones alone and is incomplete. The sample includes 150,000 to 200,000 clones, over 80% of them seen just once. Sequencing was done on a sample of PBMCs or T cells enriched from blood (not recorded which). Receptors were obtained from a man between 70 and 80 years old who had been exposed to COVID-19.

This clone is a singleton in its sample. The CDR3 bases are TGTGCCAGCGGGGCGGGAGCGGCAGATACGCAGTATTTT. It yields the protein CASGAGAADTQYF. This rearrangement joins TRBV2 to TRBJ2-3; 7 bases agree with TRBD2. Looked up from germline, CDR1 is SNHLY and CDR2 is FYNNEI. There are 13 residues in the CDR3. Trimming removed 8 bases from V and 4 bases from J; junction bases left unmatched: 6.

V is TRBV14 and J is TRBJ2-7; TRBD2 matches at 11 bases. The length of the CDR3 is 17 residues. With 1 base clipped from V and 2 bases from J, the junction kept 7 bases outside the gene matches. The V gene's germline CDR1 is SGHDN and CDR2 FVKESK. CDR3 amino acids: CASSQGWGLAAPYEQYF. The CDR3 region has the DNA TGTGCCAGCAGCCAAGGGTGGGGACTAGCGGCACCCTACGAGCAGTACTTC.

This sequence joins TRBV19 and TRBJ2-7, with TRBD2 matching 7 bases. This CDR3 has 14 amino acids. From germline, CDR1 is LNHDA and CDR2 SQIVND (reference sequence). The V segment lost 5 bases and the J segment 1 base; nucleotides outside the gene matches: 5. The CDR3 nucleotides are TGTGCCAGTAGTGTCAGTAGCGGGTCCTACGAGCAGTACTTC. It yields the protein CASSVSSGSYEQYF.

This clone was picked up one time. The J gene is TRBJ2-1, the V gene TRBV2, with 7 bases lining up with TRBD2. V lost 7 bases and J lost 5; bases outside the gene matches: 14. This CDR3 is 16 amino acids long. In germline, CDR1 is SNHLY, CDR2 FYNNEI. In DNA, the CDR3 is TGTGCCAGCACCAAAGACGCCGGGACTAAACACAATGAGCAGTTCTTC. This sequence encodes CASTKDAGTKHNEQFF.

The chain combines TRBV5-1 with TRBJ2-1; 11 bases match TRBD2. There are 16 residues in the CDR3. From germline, CDR1 is SGHRS and CDR2 YFSETQ. V dropped 4 bases and J dropped 3; count of bases not matched to a gene: 6. The CDR3 region is CASSTAGTSGYNEQFF. The CDR3 DNA follows: TGCGCCAGCAGCACAGCCGGGACTAGCGGCTACAATGAGCAGTTCTTC.

This clone was seen a few times. V is TRBV7-9 and J is TRBJ2-1; 7 positions agree with TRBD2. Trimming removed 5 bases from V and 9 bases from J; junction bases left unmatched: 4. The CDR3 is 12 amino acids. The V gene's germline CDR1 is SEHNR and CDR2 FQNEAQ (reference sequence). The CDR3 sequence is CASSPASGEQFF. Here the CDR3 DNA reads TGTGCCAGCAGCCCGGCTAGCGGTGAGCAGTTCTTC.

The CDR3 reads CASSSQGAVANEKLFF. CDR3 bases: TGTGCCAGCAGCTCTCAGGGGGCCGTGGCTAATGAAAAACTGTTTTTT. This chain connects TRBV7-2 to TRBJ1-4; 8 bases align to TRBD1. J was trimmed by 3 bases and V by 4 bases; bases with no gene match: 7. The CDR3 covers 16 residues. Germline CDR1 SGHTA, CDR2 FQGNSA.

This sequence joins TRBV9 and TRBJ1-2, with a tentative D call TRBD1 (5 bases). The CDR3 is 14 residues long. The ends were cut back, 7 bases at V and 2 bases at J, with 15 bases in the middle. Germline CDR1 and CDR2: SGDLS and YYNGEE. For the CDR3, the DNA is TGTGCCAGCGCGTCAGGACGGGGGAACTATGGCTACACCTTC. Protein: CASASGRGNYGYTF.

Here the CDR3 reads CASSLSPSGNTGELFF. In DNA, the CDR3 is TGTGCCAGCAGCTTAAGCCCTAGCGGGAACACCGGGGAGCTGTTTTTT. The chain joins TRBV7-2 to TRBJ2-2; TRBD2 aligns across 7 bases. The CDR3 has 16 amino acids. The V segment lost 2 bases and the J segment 1 base; nucleotides outside the gene matches: 4. The germline V gene has CDR1 SGHTA and CDR2 FQGNSA.

The CDR3: CASSSGTGDLNTEAFF. DNA of the CDR3: TGTGCCAGCTCATCCGGGACAGGTGACCTGAACACTGAAGCTTTCTTT. The J gene is TRBJ1-1, the V gene TRBV18, with 8 bases lining up with TRBD1. CDR1 is KGHSH, CDR2 LQKENI, per germline. The CDR3 contains 16 residues. V was pared by 5 bases and J by 0 bases, with 8 bases of the junction left unmatched.

This rearrangement joins TRBV7-8 to TRBJ1-4, with 7 nucleotides matching TRBD1. Germline V CDR1 and CDR2: SGHVS, FQNEAQ. J was trimmed by 3 bases and V by 1 base; bases with no gene match: 8. The CDR3 runs to 17 residues. CDR3 protein: CASSLVVRGTANEKLFF. Written as DNA, the CDR3 is TGTGCCAGCAGCTTAGTCGTTAGGGGGACAGCTAATGAAAAACTGTTTTTT.

The rearrangement links TRBV28 to TRBJ1-2; the D gene is possibly TRBD1 (6 bases). Trimming pared 2 bases from V and 4 bases from J, leaving 14 bases between. Germline-derived CDR1 and CDR2 are MDHEN and SYDVKM. The CDR3 has 15 amino acids. CDR3 amino acids: CASSLTGPLVYGYTF. The CDR3, as DNA: TGTGCCAGCAGTTTAACAGGGCCCCTGGTCTATGGCTACACCTTC.

In its sample, this clone was seen a few times. The rearrangement uses TRBV28 and TRBJ1-1; TRBD1 agrees at 7 bases. Germline CDR1 is MDHEN and CDR2 is SYDVKM. Trimming at V came to 5 bases and at J to 0 bases, leaving 6 bases not matched to a gene. This CDR3 spans 15 amino acids. The CDR3 reads CASSPGDRMNTEAFF. In DNA, the CDR3 is TGTGCCAGCAGTCCCGGGGACAGAATGAACACTGAAGCTTTCTTT.

The chain couples TRBV6-2 or TRBV6-3 to TRBJ1-2; a weak D match, TRBD1 (5 bases). The CDR3 contains 17 residues. Between the trimmed V and J ends, which lost 0 bases and 5 bases, there was a span of 19 bases. CDR1 and CDR2 from the germline V gene are MNHEY and SVGEGT. CDR3 sequence: CASSYSPPQGRLYGYTF. The DNA for the CDR3 is TGTGCCAGCAGTTACTCTCCGCCGCAGGGTCGGCTGTATGGCTACACCTTC.

The V gene is TRBV4-3, the J gene TRBJ1-1; 7 bases map to TRBD1. J lost 6 bases, V lost 4 bases, and 5 bases had no gene match. CDR1 and CDR2 (germline): LGHNA, YSLEER. The CDR3 has 13 amino acids. Written as DNA, the CDR3 is TGCGCCAGCAGCCGGGACAGCAACTCTGAAGCTTTCTTT. Its protein product is CASSRDSNSEAFF.

DNA for the CDR3: TGTGCCACCAGTGAGGCGGGACTAGCCCTAAATGAGCAGTTCTTC. This sequence encodes CATSEAGLALNEQFF. The gene calls are TRBV24-1 and TRBJ2-1; 9 bases align to TRBD2. V was clipped by 4 bases and J by 7 bases; unmatched bases: 7. Germline assignment: CDR1 KGHDR and CDR2 SFDVKD. The CDR3 has 15 amino acids.

V and J are TRBV4-2 and TRBJ2-1, with 10 bases identical to TRBD2. V was pared by 1 base and J by 9 bases, with 3 bases of the junction left unmatched. The CDR3 is 14 amino acids. Looked up from germline, CDR1 is LGHNA and CDR2 is YNFKEQ. In nucleotides, the CDR3 is TGTGCCAGCAGCCAAGCAGCGGGAGGGGGTGAGCAGTTCTTC. This codes for CASSQAAGGGEQFF.

This chain joins TRBV27 and TRBJ2-5; 10 nucleotides line up with TRBD1. V lost 6 bases to trimming and J lost 5 bases; unmatched junction nucleotides: 6. The germline CDR1 and CDR2 sequences are MNHEY and SMNVEV (reference sequence). The CDR3 has 14 residues. The CDR3 protein is CASSPRTGGETQYF. The CDR3 bases are TGTGCCAGCAGCCCGAGGACAGGGGGGGAGACCCAGTACTTC.

The V and J genes are TRBV3-1 (or the pseudogene TRBV3-2) and TRBJ2-1; TRBD2 is a possible D gene (6 bases). The germline V gene encodes CDR1 LGHDT and CDR2 YNNKEL (reference sequence). The ends were cut back, 4 bases at V and 1 base at J, with 17 bases in the middle. The CDR3 runs to 17 residues. The CDR3 sequence: CASSLIWDSESYNEQFF. The CDR3, as DNA: TGTGCCAGCAGCCTCATCTGGGACTCCGAGTCCTACAATGAGCAGTTCTTC.